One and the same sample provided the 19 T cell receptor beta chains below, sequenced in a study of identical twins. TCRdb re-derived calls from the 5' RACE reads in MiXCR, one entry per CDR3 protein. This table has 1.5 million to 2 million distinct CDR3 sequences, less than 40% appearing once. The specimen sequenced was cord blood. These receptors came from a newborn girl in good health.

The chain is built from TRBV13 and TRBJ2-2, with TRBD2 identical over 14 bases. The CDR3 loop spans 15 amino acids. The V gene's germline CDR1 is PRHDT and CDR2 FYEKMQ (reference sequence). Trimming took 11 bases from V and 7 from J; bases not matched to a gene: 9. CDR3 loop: CAGRLAGGPIGELFF. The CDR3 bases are TGTGCCGGAAGACTAGCGGGAGGGCCAATCGGGGAGCTGTTTTTT.

CDR3 protein: CATSQGWGLTDTQYF. CDR3 nucleotides: TGTGCCACCAGCCAGGGGTGGGGACTCACAGATACGCAGTATTTT. The V and J genes are TRBV24-1 and TRBJ2-3; D may be TRBD1 or TRBD2 (6 bases each). The V end was cut by 7 bases, the J end by 2 bases, with 15 bases between. Germline-derived CDR1 and CDR2 are KGHDR and SFDVKD. The CDR3 covers 15 residues.

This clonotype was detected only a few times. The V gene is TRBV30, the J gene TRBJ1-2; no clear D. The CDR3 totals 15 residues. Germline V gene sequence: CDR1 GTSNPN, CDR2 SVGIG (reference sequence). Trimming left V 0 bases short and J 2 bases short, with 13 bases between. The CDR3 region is CAWSVLGEGNYGYTF. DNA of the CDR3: TGTGCCTGGAGTGTACTCGGGGAAGGGAACTATGGCTACACCTTC. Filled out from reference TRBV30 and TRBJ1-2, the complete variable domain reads SQTIHQWPATLVQPVGSPLSLECTVEGTSNPNLYWYRQAAGRGLQLLFYSVGIGQISSEVPQNLSASRPQDRQFILSSKKLLLSDSGFYLCAWSVLGEGNYGYTFGSGTRLTVV.

The CDR3: CASSSMGLAGITDTQYF. CDR3 DNA sequence: TGCGCCAGCAGCTCCATGGGACTAGCGGGAATTACAGATACGCAGTATTTT. J is TRBJ2-3 and V is TRBV5-1; 13 bases are shared with TRBD2. Germline lookup yields CDR1 SGHRS and CDR2 YFSETQ. The CDR3 length is 17 residues. V dropped 3 bases and J dropped 3; count of bases not matched to a gene: 7.

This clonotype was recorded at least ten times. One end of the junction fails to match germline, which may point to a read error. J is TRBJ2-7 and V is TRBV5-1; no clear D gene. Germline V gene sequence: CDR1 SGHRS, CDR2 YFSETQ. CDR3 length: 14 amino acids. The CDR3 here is CASSPVTSSYEQYF. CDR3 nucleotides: TGTGCCAGCAGCCCCGTTACCTCCTCCTACGAGCAGTACTTC. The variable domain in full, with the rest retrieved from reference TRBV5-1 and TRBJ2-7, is KAGVTQTPRYLIKTRGQQVTLSCSPISGHRSVSWYQQTPGQGLQFLFEYFSETQRNKGNFPGRFSGRQFSNSRSEMNVSTLELGDSALYLCASSPVTSSYEQYFGPGTRLTVT.

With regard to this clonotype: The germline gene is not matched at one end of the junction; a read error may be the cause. This CDR3 is CASSLMRGNSEAFF. CDR3 DNA: TGTGCCAGCAGTTTAATGAGGGGGAACTCTGAAGCTTTCTTT. The chain has TRBV27 and TRBJ1-1; maybe TRBD1 (6 bases). The CDR3 extends over 14 amino acids. Germline-derived CDR1 and CDR2 are MNHEY and SMNVEV (reference sequence).

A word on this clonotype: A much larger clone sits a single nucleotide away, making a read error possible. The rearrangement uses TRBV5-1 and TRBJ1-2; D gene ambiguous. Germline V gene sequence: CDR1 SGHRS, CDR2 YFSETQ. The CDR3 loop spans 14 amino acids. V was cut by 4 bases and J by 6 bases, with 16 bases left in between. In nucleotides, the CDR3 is TGCGCCAGCAGCACACCTGGGGTTACACATGGCTACACCTTC. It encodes CASSTPGVTHGYTF.

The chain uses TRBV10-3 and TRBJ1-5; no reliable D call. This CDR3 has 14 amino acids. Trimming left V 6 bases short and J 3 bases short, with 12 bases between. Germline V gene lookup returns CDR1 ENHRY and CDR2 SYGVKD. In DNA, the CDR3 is TGTGCCATCAGCGCCGCCGCGAACAATCAGCCCCAGCATTTT. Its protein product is CAISAAANNQPQHF.

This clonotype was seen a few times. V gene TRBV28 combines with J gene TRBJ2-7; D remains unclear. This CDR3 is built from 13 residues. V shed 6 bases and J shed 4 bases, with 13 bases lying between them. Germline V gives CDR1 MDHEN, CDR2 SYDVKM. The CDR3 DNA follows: TGTGCCAGCAGAGGAAGCGCGCGATACGAGCAGTACTTC. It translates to CASRGSARYEQYF.

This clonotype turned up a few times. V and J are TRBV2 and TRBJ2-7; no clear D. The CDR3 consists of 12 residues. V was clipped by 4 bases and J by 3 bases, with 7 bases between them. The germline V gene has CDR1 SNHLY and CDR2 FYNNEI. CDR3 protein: CASSVSLYEQYF. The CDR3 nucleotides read TGTGCCAGCAGTGTTAGTCTCTACGAGCAGTACTTC.

The CDR3: CASNPLVGPSTDTQYF. The DNA for the CDR3 is TGTGCCAGCAACCCTCTAGTGGGGCCTAGCACAGATACGCAGTATTTT. The genes are TRBV28 and TRBJ2-3, with TRBD1 as a possible D gene (5 bases). Germline CDR1 is MDHEN and CDR2 is SYDVKM. This CDR3 contains 16 residues. V lost 7 bases and J 0 bases, leaving 17 bases between the germline ends.

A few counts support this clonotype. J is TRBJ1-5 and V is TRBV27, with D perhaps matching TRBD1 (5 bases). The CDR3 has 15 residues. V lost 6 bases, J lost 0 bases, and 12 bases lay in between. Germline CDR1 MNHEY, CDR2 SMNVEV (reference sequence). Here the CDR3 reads CASSPGGSSNQPQHF. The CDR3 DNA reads TGTGCCAGCAGCCCCGGGGGAAGTAGCAATCAGCCCCAGCATTTT.

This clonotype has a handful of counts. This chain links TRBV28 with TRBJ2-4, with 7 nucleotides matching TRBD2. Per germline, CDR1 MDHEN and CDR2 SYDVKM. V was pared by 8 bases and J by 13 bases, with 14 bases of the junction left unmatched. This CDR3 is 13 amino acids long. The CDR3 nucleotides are TGTGCCAGCGGAGTAGCGGGCTTGAGGGAGCAGTACTTC. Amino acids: CASGVAGLREQYF.

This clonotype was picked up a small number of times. The CDR3 region is CASSSQGGTGLGEQYF. As DNA, the CDR3 is TGTGCCAGCAGCTCACAAGGAGGGACAGGGTTGGGCGAGCAGTACTTC. The V call is TRBV12-3 or TRBV12-4, the J call TRBJ2-7, with 9 bases aligning to TRBD1. This CDR3 is 16 amino acids long. The V segment lost 6 bases and the J segment 6 bases; nucleotides outside the gene matches: 15.

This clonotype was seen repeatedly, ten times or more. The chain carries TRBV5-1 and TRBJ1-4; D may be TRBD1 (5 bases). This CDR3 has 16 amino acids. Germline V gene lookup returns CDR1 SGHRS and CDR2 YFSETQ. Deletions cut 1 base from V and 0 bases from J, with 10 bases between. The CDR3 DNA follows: TGCGCCAGCAGCTTGTCCGGGGGGGCAACTAATGAAAAACTGTTTTTT. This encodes CASSLSGGATNEKLFF.

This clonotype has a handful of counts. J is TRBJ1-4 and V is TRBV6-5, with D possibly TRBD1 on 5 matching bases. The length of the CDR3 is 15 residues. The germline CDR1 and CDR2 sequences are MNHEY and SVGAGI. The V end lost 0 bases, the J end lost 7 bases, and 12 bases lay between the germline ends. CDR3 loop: CASSYSTRGREKLFF. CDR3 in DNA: TGTGCCAGCAGTTACTCGACGAGGGGACGTGAAAAACTGTTTTTT.

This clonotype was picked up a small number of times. CDR3 nucleotide sequence: TGTGCCAGCAGCTTAGGCTGGCAGTCCTATGGCTACACCTTC. Its protein is CASSLGWQSYGYTF. This chain links TRBV7-2 with TRBJ1-2; D call uncertain. Germline V gene lookup returns CDR1 SGHTA and CDR2 FQGNSA. V lost 1 base and J lost 4, with 10 bases in between. The CDR3 length is 14 residues.

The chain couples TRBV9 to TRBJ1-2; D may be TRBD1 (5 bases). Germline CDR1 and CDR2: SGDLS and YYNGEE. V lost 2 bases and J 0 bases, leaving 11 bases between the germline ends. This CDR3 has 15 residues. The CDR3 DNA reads TGTGCCAGCAGCGTTTCGGGGGGGACTAACTATGGCTACACCTTC. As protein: CASSVSGGTNYGYTF.

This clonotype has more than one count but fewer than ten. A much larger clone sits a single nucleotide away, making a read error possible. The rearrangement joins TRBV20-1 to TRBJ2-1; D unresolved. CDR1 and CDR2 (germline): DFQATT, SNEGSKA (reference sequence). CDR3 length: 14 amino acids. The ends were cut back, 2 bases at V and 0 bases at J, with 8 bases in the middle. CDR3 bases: TGCAGTGCTAGAAGCTGGAGCTCCTACAATGAGCAGTTCTTC. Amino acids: CSARSWSSYNEQFF.